This T cell receptor (beta chain) is drawn from a study of T-cell reconstitution after alpha-beta-depleted transplantation in children. Study-level results: Reportedly, alpha-beta T cells present about two months post-transplant originated from several hundred expanded clones of graft origin. Certain patients had high TCRbeta diversity at day 60, and it came from recipient T cells and thymic progenitors that survived. From newly produced T cells came most of the T-cell counts and diversity one year after transplant.

This clonotype came up many times. Its antigen is still unknown. TCRbeta library preparation incorporated unique molecular identifiers. MiXCR, applied by TCRdb to the PCR reads, yields one record per CDR3 protein. The sample includes a few hundred thousand distinct CDR3 sequences, roughly 11% seen only once; the top ten take less than 25%. The sample consisted of peripheral blood, taken 180 days after TCRalphabeta/CD19-depleted stem cell transplant. This sequence was found in a male patient aged 2-15 years who had a stem cell transplant for chronic granulomatous disease, so the T cells may come from the graft donor.

The CDR3 protein is CASSYRPLQETQYF. The CDR3 bases are TGTGCCAGCAGTTACCGCCCTCTCCAAGAGACCCAGTACTTC. V gene TRBV6-2 or TRBV6-3 combines with J gene TRBJ2-5; D ambiguous. Trimming took off 2 bases at V and 1 base at J, with 8 bases between the two ends. The CDR3 covers 14 residues. Germline values: CDR1 MNHEY, CDR2 SVGEGT.